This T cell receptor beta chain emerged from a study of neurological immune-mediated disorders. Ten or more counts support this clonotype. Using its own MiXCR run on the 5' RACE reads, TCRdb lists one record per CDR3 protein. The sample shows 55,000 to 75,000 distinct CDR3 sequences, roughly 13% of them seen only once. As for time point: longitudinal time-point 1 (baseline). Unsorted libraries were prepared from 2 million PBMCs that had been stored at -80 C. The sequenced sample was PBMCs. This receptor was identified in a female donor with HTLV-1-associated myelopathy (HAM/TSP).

CDR3 coding DNA: TGCAGTGCTAGAGAAGGTAGCGGGAGGACAGATACGCAGTATTTT. It specifies CSAREGSGRTDTQYF. The rearrangement uses TRBV20-1 and TRBJ2-3, with 10 bases that match TRBD2. J lost 3 bases, V lost 0 bases, and 3 bases had no gene match. Germline loops: CDR1 DFQATT, CDR2 SNEGSKA (reference sequence). The CDR3 contains 15 residues.